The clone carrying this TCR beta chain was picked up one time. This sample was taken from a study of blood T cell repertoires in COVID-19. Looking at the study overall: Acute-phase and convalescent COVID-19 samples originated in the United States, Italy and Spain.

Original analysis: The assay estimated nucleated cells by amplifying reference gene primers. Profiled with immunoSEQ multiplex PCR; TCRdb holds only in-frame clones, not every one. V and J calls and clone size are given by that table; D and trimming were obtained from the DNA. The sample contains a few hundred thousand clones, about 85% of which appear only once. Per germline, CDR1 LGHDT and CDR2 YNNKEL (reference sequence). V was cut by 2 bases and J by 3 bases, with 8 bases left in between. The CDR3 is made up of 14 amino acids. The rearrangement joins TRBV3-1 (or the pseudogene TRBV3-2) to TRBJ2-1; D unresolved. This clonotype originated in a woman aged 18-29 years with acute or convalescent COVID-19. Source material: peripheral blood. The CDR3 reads CASSQSEIYNEQFF. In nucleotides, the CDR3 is TGTGCCAGCAGCCAAAGCGAGATCTACAATGAGCAGTTCTTC.